This TCR beta chain was found in a study of T cell changes during pregnancy in multiple sclerosis. Some clones are missing from TCRdb's copy, which holds only in-frame ones; the method was immunoSEQ multiplex PCR. The table shows about 62,000 clones, with 80% to 90% occurring only once. The trim removed 6 bases at V and 7 bases at J, leaving 9 bases unmatched. The CDR3 has 14 amino acids. The V gene's germline CDR1 is LNHDA and CDR2 SQIVND (reference sequence). The chain joins TRBV19 to TRBJ1-5; 7 positions agree with TRBD1. The receptor was isolated from a female donor with multiple sclerosis, enrolled in a pregnancy study. Sequences were derived from peripheral blood, sampled in the first trimester of pregnancy. The CDR3 region is CASRLEGATQPQHF. The CDR3 DNA follows: TGTGCCAGTAGGCTGGAGGGGGCCACCCAGCCCCAGCATTTT.